A selection of T cell receptor beta chains follows, all from one sample in a study of Graves' ophthalmopathy and Graves' hyperthyroidism. TCRdb analysed the multiplex PCR reads with MiXCR anew, one entry per CDR3 protein. Among 500,000 to 600,000 distinct CDR3 sequences listed, about two fifths were seen once. Sequenced material: peripheral blood or thyroid tissue (not recorded which). These receptors all come from an adult man with Graves' hyperthyroidism. The CDR3 runs from the conserved cysteine through the conserved F or W. A D gene is named only where the DNA matches it firmly. Rows may omit the clone size; those that give it use once, few, many or a size class.

TRBV6-6,-,-,TRBJ1-2,CASSYSSPAYYGYTF,TGTGCCAGCAGTTACTCGAGTCCAGCATACTATGGCTACACCTTC
TRBV12-3/TRBV12-4,many,-,TRBJ1-3,CASSLALRTGNTIYF,TGTGCCAGCAGTTTAGCGTTGCGAACTGGAAACACCATATATTTT
TRBV5-1,many,-,TRBJ1-6,CASSLVSDNSPLHF,TGCGCCAGCAGCTTGGTTTCTGATAATTCACCCCTCCACTTT
TRBV12-5,-,-,TRBJ2-6,CASSLPGVGASVLTF,TGTGCCAGCAGTTTGCCGGGCGTTGGGGCTAGCGTCCTGACTTTC
TRBV20-1,-,-,TRBJ1-1,CSASHIRGGRTEAFF,TGCAGTGCTTCTCATATCAGGGGAGGTAGAACTGAAGCTTTCTTT
TRBV28,many,-,TRBJ1-2,CASSTRDMLGGYTF,TGTGCCAGCAGTACTCGGGACATGTTGGGCGGCTACACCTTC
TRBV7-2,-,-,TRBJ2-5,CASSSPRDGGETQYF,TGTGCCAGCAGCTCGCCCCGGGACGGTGGGGAGACCCAGTACTTC
TRBV7-9,-,-,TRBJ2-7,CASSYTGNYEQYF,TGTGCCAGCAGCTACACAGGGAACTACGAGCAGTACTTC
TRBV2,many,TRBD1,TRBJ1-2,CASRDRGLYTF,TGTGCCAGCAGAGACAGGGGACTCTACACCTTC
TRBV5-1,-,TRBD2,TRBJ2-5,CASSRGLAEQETQYF,TGCGCCAGCAGTCGAGGACTAGCGGAGCAAGAGACCCAGTACTTC
TRBV12-3/TRBV12-4,many,-,TRBJ2-7,CASSSISYEQYF,TGTGCCAGCAGTAGTATTTCCTACGAGCAGTACTTC
TRBV12-3/TRBV12-4,many,-,TRBJ1-5,CASSLGGLNQPQHF,TGTGCCAGCAGCTTGGGAGGGTTGAATCAGCCCCAGCATTTT
TRBV12-3/TRBV12-4,many,-,TRBJ1-2,CASSLLAVGYTF,TGTGCCAGCAGTTTGTTGGCGGTTGGCTACACCTTC
TRBV7-8,few,TRBD1,TRBJ1-6,CASSPQRQGFVDSPLHF,TGTGCCAGCTCACCGCAAAGACAGGGCTTTGTCGACTCACCCCTCCACTTT
TRBV20-1,many,-,TRBJ1-5,CSATSLSVSNQPQHF,TGCAGTGCTACCTCCCTGAGTGTTTCCAATCAGCCCCAGCATTTT
TRBV27,few,-,TRBJ2-7,CASSLGRGNEQYF,TGTGCCAGCAGTTTGGGCAGGGGCAACGAGCAGTACTTC
TRBV19,once,-,TRBJ1-4,CASSIGAGAEKLFF,TGTGCCAGTAGTATAGGGGCAGGGGCCGAAAAACTGTTTTTT
TRBV29-1,-,-,TRBJ1-2,CSVERGRGYGYTF,TGCAGCGTTGAGCGGGGGCGCGGCTATGGCTACACCTTC
TRBV7-2,-,TRBD2,TRBJ2-5,CASSPRLAFHETQYF,TGTGCCAGCAGCCCCAGACTAGCGTTCCATGAGACCCAGTACTTC
TRBV7-2,-,-,TRBJ2-1,CASGGGSYNEQFF,TGTGCCAGCGGAGGGGGCTCCTACAATGAGCAGTTCTTC
TRBV19,few,TRBD1,TRBJ2-3,CASSGRTGGPDTQYF,TGTGCCAGTAGTGGACGGACAGGGGGCCCAGATACGCAGTATTTT
TRBV19,many,TRBD1,TRBJ1-4,CASSSGFTGATNEKLFF,TGTGCCAGTAGTTCCGGATTTACAGGGGCAACTAATGAAAAACTGTTTTTT
TRBV7-9,many,-,TRBJ2-5,CASSPRKRAGYQETQYF,TGTGCCAGCAGCCCCCGAAAAAGGGCAGGCTACCAAGAGACCCAGTACTTC
TRBV30,few,TRBD1,TRBJ1-2,CAWSVPGQNYGYTF,TGTGCCTGGAGTGTACCGGGACAGAACTATGGCTACACCTTC
TRBV10-3,once,TRBD2,TRBJ2-7,CASRHLAGRVIHEQYF,TGTGCCAGCCGGCATCTAGCGGGAAGAGTGATCCACGAGCAGTACTTC
TRBV7-9,few,-,TRBJ1-5,CASSLDRGRNQPQHF,TGTGCCAGCAGCTTAGATAGGGGCCGCAATCAGCCCCAGCATTTT
TRBV12-3/TRBV12-4,many,TRBD2,TRBJ2-5,CASSLRIAGDQETQYF,TGTGCCAGCTCTTTAAGGATAGCGGGAGACCAAGAGACCCAGTACTTC
TRBV6-5,many,TRBD1,TRBJ1-6,CASSTEPWTGRTPLHF,TGTGCCAGCAGCACCGAACCGTGGACAGGGAGAACACCCCTCCACTTT
TRBV20-1,few,TRBD1,TRBJ2-5,CSADTDTTGEVGGFQETQYF,TGCAGTGCTGACACGGATACGACAGGGGAGGTCGGTGGTTTCCAAGAGACCCAGTACTTC
TRBV19,many,TRBD1,TRBJ2-2,CASSSVTGGTEELFF,TGTGCCAGTAGTTCAGTAACAGGGGGGACCGAGGAGCTGTTTTTT
TRBV5-1,many,TRBD1,TRBJ1-4,CASSPGTGSEKLFF,TGCGCCAGCAGCCCAGGGACAGGGAGTGAAAAACTGTTTTTT
TRBV29-1,many,TRBD1,TRBJ1-2,CSVDDVTGRYGYTF,TGCAGCGTTGATGATGTGACAGGGCGTTATGGCTACACCTTC
TRBV24-1,-,TRBD1,TRBJ2-7,CATSDSDRGGYEQYF,TGTGCCACCAGTGATTCGGACAGGGGAGGCTACGAGCAGTACTTC
TRBV6-5,few,TRBD1,TRBJ1-2,CASSPGQNLYGYTF,TGTGCCAGCAGTCCGGGACAGAACCTCTATGGCTACACCTTC
TRBV10-1,many,TRBD1,TRBJ1-6,CASSVYRGGNSPLHF,TGCGCCAGCAGTGTATACAGGGGTGGTAATTCACCCCTCCACTTT
TRBV7-9,-,-,TRBJ2-3,CVSSLRGAVADTQYF,TGTGTCAGCAGCTTAAGGGGTGCGGTCGCAGATACGCAGTATTTT
TRBV7-2,-,TRBD1,TRBJ2-3,CASSGQGPRDTQYF,TGTGCCAGCAGCGGACAGGGTCCCAGGGATACGCAGTATTTT
TRBV7-2,few,-,TRBJ2-6,CASSLSTEASGANVLTF,TGTGCCAGCAGCTTGAGTACGGAGGCCTCTGGGGCCAACGTCCTGACTTTC
TRBV5-1,-,-,TRBJ1-4,CASSPGPGRGSTNEKLFF,TGCGCCAGCAGCCCAGGACCAGGGAGGGGATCAACTAATGAAAAACTGTTTTTT
TRBV20-1,-,TRBD2,TRBJ2-7,CSARASGGVSYEQYF,TGCAGTGCTCGCGCCAGCGGGGGGGTATCCTACGAGCAGTACTTC
TRBV5-6,many,-,TRBJ2-7,CASSIDTEQYF,TGTGCCAGCAGCATCGACACCGAGCAGTACTTC
TRBV7-2,-,TRBD2,TRBJ2-5,CASSFSGFGGAETQYF,TGTGCCAGCAGCTTTTCAGGGTTCGGGGGGGCAGAGACCCAGTACTTC
TRBV28,-,TRBD1,TRBJ1-6,CASSLPPGQGGSPLHF,TGTGCCAGCAGTTTACCTCCGGGACAGGGAGGTTCACCCCTCCACTTT
TRBV11-1,-,-,TRBJ1-2,CASSLGSQEDFFGHGYTF,TGTGCCAGCAGCTTAGGCTCACAGGAGGATTTCTTTGGTCATGGCTACACCTTC
TRBV24-1,many,-,TRBJ2-2,CATSDLADTGELFF,TGTGCCACCAGTGATTTAGCGGACACCGGGGAGCTGTTTTTT
TRBV7-2,-,-,TRBJ1-6,CASSPGPNIGSYNSPLHF,TGTGCCAGCTCACCAGGCCCCAACATCGGCTCCTATAATTCACCCCTCCACTTT
TRBV29-1,few,TRBD1,TRBJ2-7,CSSALPTGAVHEQYF,TGCAGCTCTGCGCTTCCGACAGGGGCCGTCCACGAGCAGTACTTC
TRBV5-1,many,-,TRBJ1-1,CASSSAGVSNTEAFF,TGCGCCAGCAGCTCCGCCGGGGTTTCGAACACTGAAGCTTTCTTT
TRBV24-1,-,-,TRBJ2-5,CASSVGPGDETQYF,TGTGCCAGCAGCGTAGGGCCCGGGGACGAGACCCAGTACTTC
TRBV10-3,few,TRBD2,TRBJ2-3,CAISESLAGVSDTQYF,TGTGCCATCAGTGAGTCGTTAGCGGGAGTCTCAGATACGCAGTATTTT
TRBV7-9,many,-,TRBJ1-5,CASSLDLNQPQHF,TGTGCCAGCAGCTTAGATCTCAATCAGCCCCAGCATTTT
TRBV2,-,-,TRBJ2-2,CASSPPGAGNTGELFF,TGTGCCAGCAGCCCCCCCGGGGCGGGGAACACCGGGGAGCTGTTTTTT
TRBV9,-,TRBD2,TRBJ2-2,CASSVLAGGANTGELFF,TGTGCCAGCAGCGTTTTAGCGGGAGGGGCGAACACCGGGGAGCTGTTTTTT
TRBV27,once,TRBD1,TRBJ1-1,CASSFQGARTNTEAFF,TGTGCCAGCAGTTTTCAGGGGGCGCGGACGAACACTGAAGCTTTCTTT
TRBV4-2,-,TRBD2,TRBJ2-7,CASSPGGLKQYF,TGTGCCAGCAGCCCGGGAGGGCTCAAGCAGTACTTC
TRBV29-1,many,TRBD1,TRBJ2-7,CSVETGTTYEQYF,TGCAGCGTAGAGACAGGGACCACCTACGAGCAGTACTTC
TRBV25-1,many,-,TRBJ1-4,CASSRDTSNEKLFF,TGTGCCAGCAGTCGGGACACCTCTAATGAAAAACTGTTTTTT